This entry lists 5 T cell receptor beta chains sequenced from one sample in a study of T cells after yellow fever vaccination. TCRdb passed the 5' RACE reads through MiXCR, listing each CDR3 protein once. Of around 72,000 distinct CDR3 sequences listed, around 7.9% are singletons. Source: CD8+ T cells sorted from PBMCs, taken 9 to 10 days after the first yellow fever vaccination. These TCRs come from a man between 18 and 29 years old who received the YFV17D yellow fever vaccine.

This clonotype was detected ten times or more. This rearrangement joins TRBV12-5 to TRBJ1-1; TRBD1 matches at 8 bases. From germline, CDR1 is LGHNT and CDR2 FRNRAP. This CDR3 is built from 13 residues. After removal of 5 bases from V and 6 bases from J, the junction contained 5 bases not matched to a gene. Here the CDR3 reads CASGIGQGAEAFF. The CDR3 DNA follows: TGTGCTAGTGGTATCGGACAGGGCGCTGAAGCTTTCTTT.

The gene calls are TRBV6-1 and TRBJ2-3; TRBD1 matches at 8 bases. J gave up 4 bases and V 8 bases, and 17 bases lay outside the gene matches. From germline, CDR1 is MNHNS and CDR2 SASEGT. This CDR3 comprises 17 residues. The CDR3: CASSTTGGSGIADTQYF. Written as DNA, the CDR3 is TGTGCCAGCTCCACCACAGGGGGATCAGGTATCGCAGATACGCAGTATTTT.

This clonotype came up many times. V is TRBV18 and J is TRBJ2-7; possibly TRBD1 or TRBD2 for D (5 bases each). This CDR3 comprises 16 residues. Germline-derived CDR1 and CDR2 are KGHSH and LQKENI. Trimming removed 0 bases from V and 1 base from J, with 13 bases in between. The CDR3 is CASSPPAGARSYEQYF. DNA for the CDR3: TGTGCCAGCTCACCACCTGCCGGGGCCAGGTCCTACGAGCAGTACTTC.

This clonotype appeared many times. The chain has TRBV5-5 and TRBJ1-1; tentative D call: TRBD1 (5 bases). V was trimmed by 4 bases and J by 0 bases, leaving 22 bases between them. The CDR3 sequence is 18 residues long. Germline-derived CDR1 and CDR2 are SGHKS and YYEKEE (reference sequence). The CDR3 here is CASSRTPGWPAMNTEAFF. Here the CDR3 DNA reads TGTGCCAGCAGCCGGACCCCAGGGTGGCCCGCAATGAACACTGAAGCTTTCTTT.

The V gene is TRBV2, the J gene TRBJ2-2; a weak D match, TRBD1 (5 bases). This CDR3 comprises 13 residues. In germline, CDR1 is SNHLY, CDR2 FYNNEI. Trimming shortened V by 4 bases and J by 7 bases, and 10 bases separated the two germline ends. The DNA for the CDR3 is TGTGCCAGCAGTGGACAGTGGGGCGGGGAGCTGTTTTTT. Its protein product is CASSGQWGGELFF.